The text below deals with one T cell receptor beta chain. As yet, its antigen is unknown. The sample originates from a study of Ad26.COV2.S vaccination and SARS-CoV-2 variants. Study conclusions and caveats: Similar non-spike TCR breadth was seen in vaccine and placebo recipients.

The table came from immunoSEQ multiplex PCR; TCRdb's copy has only in-frame clones and leaves some out. Among about 350,000 clones listed, around 89% were seen once. Specified treatment: roughly 18 received Ad26.COV2.S at low or high dose, single or two shots; several received placebo; per-sample allocation not given. At day 63 after the first vaccine or placebo injection, samples were drawn. Looked up from germline, CDR1 is MNHEY and CDR2 is SVGAGI. This CDR3 has 14 amino acids. V lost 5 bases and J 2 bases, leaving 13 bases between the germline ends. The TCR comes from a person between 18 and 65 years old who received the Ad26.COV2.S COVID-19 vaccine or a placebo. V usage is TRBV6-5 and J usage is TRBJ2-7; possible D gene TRBD1, 6 bases. Sequencing used peripheral blood, obtained in a trial of Ad26.COV2.S vaccine versus placebo. The chain's CDR3 is CASSLLTGTYEQYF. The CDR3 region has the DNA TGTGCCAGCAGTCTCCTGACAGGCACCTACGAGCAGTACTTC.